Sequencing of this T cell receptor beta chain was carried out in a study of cytomegalovirus exposure and HLA in healthy donors. Study in general: One earlier analysis, a look at roughly 180 million T cells, found about 110 million unique TCR beta sequences.

This CDR3 spans 14 amino acids. CDR1 is KGHSH, CDR2 LQKENI, per germline. V was cut by 6 bases and J by 3 bases, with 11 bases left in between. Study outcomes and limitations: An analysis done earlier found most TCR beta V segments productive about 87% or about 30% of the time.

PCR used 60 Vbeta primers and 13 Jbeta primers. TCRdb's table, derived via immunoSEQ multiplex PCR, lists solely in-frame clones and lacks some. In the table there are under 200,000 clones, over 60% of which are singletons. Regarding this clone: Its antigen remains unknown.

This receptor was obtained from a woman aged 25 to 39 in good health and CMV-seronegative. The chain uses TRBV18 and TRBJ2-2; tentative D call: TRBD1 (6 bases). The sequenced sample consisted of PBMCs. The CDR3 DNA reads as TGTGCCAGCTCTGTCCAGGGGCACACCGGGGAGCTGTTTTTT. Protein sequence: CASSVQGHTGELFF. The full variable domain, with the rest looked up from reference TRBV18 and TRBJ2-2, is NAGVMQNPRHLVRRRGQEARLRCSPMKGHSHVYWYRQLPEEGLKFMVYLQKENIIDESGMPKERFSAEFPKEGPSILRIQQVVRGDSAAYFCASSVQGHTGELFFGEGSRLTVL.